Listed below are T cell receptor beta chains from one sample, sequenced in a study of OX40 agonist ivuxolimab in advanced cancers. Assay: immunoSEQ multiplex PCR; the TCRdb copy retains only in-frame clones and omits some. The sample contains roughly 40,000 clones, roughly 85% of which appear only once. The source material was CD4+ or CD8+ T cells sorted from blood, sampled in a trial of the OX40 agonist ivuxolimab. The receptors here all came from an adult with an advanced solid tumor such as melanoma, head and neck, liver or kidney cancer. CDR3s include the opening cysteine and the closing phenylalanine or tryptophan. D genes are given only for firm matches. Clone sizes are given selectively: once, few, many, or a class where the clone is expanded.

d_gene	v_gene	abundance	j_gene	CDR3aa	CDR3nt
-	TRBV9	few	TRBJ2-7	CASSVAGDNYEQYF	TGTGCCAGCAGCGTAGCGGGGGACAACTACGAGCAGTACTTC
-	TRBV11-1	-	TRBJ2-7	CASSLQSDRIYYEQYF	TGTGCCAGCAGCTTACAAAGTGACAGGATCTACTACGAGCAGTACTTC
-	TRBV19	-	TRBJ2-3	CASRTRTDTQYF	TGTGCCAGTAGGACGCGCACAGATACGCAGTATTTT
-	TRBV19	-	TRBJ1-5	CASTPDGYSNQPQHF	TGTGCCAGTACCCCGGACGGATATAGCAATCAGCCCCAGCATTTT
TRBD1	TRBV12-5	-	TRBJ2-1	CASGPQGYNEQFF	TGTGCTAGTGGTCCACAGGGGTACAATGAGCAGTTCTTC
-	TRBV9	-	TRBJ2-5	CASGTLAKQETQYF	TGTGCCAGCGGAACTCTCGCGAAACAAGAGACCCAGTACTTC
-	TRBV9	-	TRBJ2-1	CASSGGGYYNEQFF	TGTGCCAGCAGCGGAGGTGGGTACTACAATGAGCAGTTCTTC
-	TRBV4-3	-	TRBJ1-4	CASSPEGSSREKLFF	TGCGCCAGCAGCCCCGAGGGCTCGTCTCGGGAAAAACTGTTTTTT
TRBD1	TRBV9	-	TRBJ2-7	CASSVGTGAYEQYF	TGTGCCAGCAGCGTCGGGACAGGGGCCTACGAGCAGTACTTC
TRBD1	TRBV28	-	TRBJ1-5	CASSAQGERRPQHF	TGTGCCAGCAGTGCGCAGGGGGAACGGAGGCCCCAGCATTTT
-	TRBV10-3	-	TRBJ1-1	CAIRGVGIAEAFF	TGTGCCATCAGGGGAGTAGGTATCGCTGAAGCTTTCTTT
TRBD2	TRBV11-2	-	TRBJ2-7	CASSDSGRVSYEQYF	TGTGCCAGCAGCGATAGCGGGAGGGTAAGCTACGAGCAGTACTTC
-	TRBV29-1	once	TRBJ2-2	CSGSRTGELFF	TGCAGCGGTTCCCGGACCGGGGAGCTGTTTTTT
-	TRBV2	once	TRBJ2-5	CASSEPEKETQYF	TGTGCCAGCAGTGAACCGGAGAAAGAGACCCAGTACTTC